This T cell receptor beta chain is drawn from a study of T-cell reconstitution after alpha-beta-depleted transplantation in children. During its preparation, the TCRbeta library received unique molecular identifiers. TCRdb re-called the PCR reads with MiXCR, one entry per CDR3 protein. The profile shows roughly 500,000 distinct CDR3 sequences, over 9.5% of them singletons. Broader study findings: About two months after transplant, alpha-beta T cells reportedly came from several hundred expanded graft clones. It was surviving recipient T cells and thymic progenitors that gave some patients high TCRbeta diversity at day 60. It was newly produced T cells that mostly accounted for T-cell counts and diversity one year after transplant.

In this sample, this clonotype turned up many times. Its antigen is as yet unknown. This sequence was found in a child younger than 10 with inherited bone marrow failure, due to receive a stem cell transplant. Sequenced material: PBMCs, taken before TCRalphabeta/CD19-depleted stem cell transplant.

Here the CDR3 reads CASSEFSGLGTGELFF. Written as DNA, the CDR3 is TGTGCCAGCAGTGAATTTAGCGGGCTAGGGACCGGGGAGCTGTTTTTT. This chain joins TRBV27 and TRBJ2-2; 7 nucleotides align to TRBD2. This CDR3 region has 16 residues. Looked up from germline, CDR1 is MNHEY and CDR2 is SMNVEV (reference sequence). The trim removed 5 bases at V and 5 bases at J, leaving 11 bases unmatched.